Following are 29 T cell receptor beta chains from one sample sequenced in a study of control samples from healthy donors and cancer patients. TCRdb's copy holds only in-frame clones and misses some; the assay was immunoSEQ multiplex PCR. The sample carries some 17,000 clones, 70% to 90% recorded once. The source material was PBMCs. The receptors were sampled from a man aged 55 to 70 with head and neck cancer.

This chain uses TRBV2 with TRBJ2-5; 8 bases agree with TRBD2. V trimming: 6 bases; J trimming: 2 bases; junction bases outside the gene matches: 5. The CDR3 runs to 14 residues. CDR1 SNHLY and CDR2 FYNNEI come from the germline V gene. The CDR3 here is CASRRRGGQETQYF. The CDR3 DNA sequence: TGTGCCAGCAGGCGTCGGGGGGGTCAAGAGACCCAGTACTTC. The variable domain in full, completed from reference TRBV2 and TRBJ2-5, reads EPEVTQTPSHQVTQMGQEVILRCVPISNHLYFYWYRQILGQKVEFLVSFYNNEISEKSEIFDDQFSVERPDGSNFTLKIRSTKLEDSAMYFCASRRRGGQETQYFGPGTRLLVL.

The chain has TRBV7-2 and TRBJ2-7, with no clear D. Trimming took 4 bases from V and 6 from J, leaving 16 bases between them. The germline V gene encodes CDR1 SGHTA and CDR2 FQGNSA. The CDR3 runs to 14 residues. The CDR3 sequence: CASSSPLMKIEQYF. In DNA form, the CDR3 reads TGTGCCAGCAGCTCCCCGCTCATGAAGATCGAGCAGTACTTC.

This clone appeared once. Written as DNA, the CDR3 is TGCAGCACGTACGACAGGGGGCCTCATCTTGACGGCTACACCTTC. This translates into CSTYDRGPHLDGYTF. The rearrangement uses TRBV29-1 and TRBJ1-2; TRBD1 aligns across 10 bases. Per the germline V gene, CDR1 is SQVTM and CDR2 is ANQGSEA. This CDR3 has 15 amino acids. The V gene end was trimmed by 8 bases and the J gene end by 8 bases; junction bases not matched to a gene: 17.

The chain joins TRBV7-6 to TRBJ2-2; D is possibly TRBD1 or TRBD2 (5 bases each). Trimming removed 1 base from V and 2 bases from J, with 11 bases in between. CDR1 SGHVS and CDR2 FNYEAQ come from the germline V gene. The CDR3 runs to 16 residues. The CDR3 sequence: CASSLGGFANTGELFF. For the CDR3, the DNA is TGTGCCAGCAGCTTAGGGGGGTTCGCTAACACCGGGGAGCTGTTTTTT.

J is TRBJ1-5 and V is TRBV28; D remains unclear. V was cut by 3 bases and J by 5 bases, with 11 bases left in between. Germline values: CDR1 MDHEN, CDR2 SYDVKM. This CDR3 is 14 amino acids long. The CDR3 DNA reads TGTGCCAGCAGTTTCCGGAAGGGCCATCAGCCCCAGCATTTT. It specifies CASSFRKGHQPQHF.

J is TRBJ1-4 and V is TRBV6-5, with TRBD1 as a possible D gene (6 bases). Germline V gene lookup returns CDR1 MNHEY and CDR2 SVGAGI. V dropped 6 bases and J dropped 3 bases, with 11 bases sitting between them. CDR3 size: 14 residues. The CDR3 DNA follows: TGTGCCAGCAGGAGGGACACCGCTAATGAAAAACTGTTTTTT. This encodes CASRRDTANEKLFF.

The rearrangement uses TRBV5-6 and TRBJ1-4, with 7 bases identical to TRBD1. This CDR3 comprises 16 residues. The junction had 6 bases not matched to a gene; V was cut back by 4 bases and J by 0 bases. Germline assignment: CDR1 SGHDT and CDR2 YYEEEE. This CDR3 reads CASSDVGTATNEKLFF. CDR3 nucleotides: TGTGCCAGCAGCGACGTCGGGACAGCAACTAATGAAAAACTGTTTTTT. Based on the CDR3 plus reference TRBV5-6 and TRBJ1-4, the full variable domain is DAGVTQSPTHLIKTRGQQVTLRCSPKSGHDTVSWYQQALGQGPQFIFQYYEEEERQRGNFPDRFSGHQFPNYSSELNVNALLLGDSALYLCASSDVGTATNEKLFFGSGTQLSVL.

The chain uses TRBV3-1 (or the pseudogene TRBV3-2) and TRBJ2-5; 9 bases match TRBD1. Trimming at V came to 4 bases and at J to 5 bases, leaving 5 bases not matched to a gene. The CDR3 spans 14 residues. In germline, CDR1 is LGHDT, CDR2 YNNKEL (reference sequence). The CDR3 DNA follows: TGTGCCAGCAGCCCCGGGACAGGGTACGAGACCCAGTACTTC. Translated, it gives CASSPGTGYETQYF.

The sample holds one count of this clone. The chain combines TRBV5-4 with TRBJ2-5; D perhaps matches TRBD2 (6 bases). The V gene lost 5 bases and the J gene lost 7 bases, with 18 bases spanning the gap. Germline values: CDR1 SGHNT, CDR2 YYREEE (reference sequence). The CDR3 has 14 amino acids. This chain's CDR3 is CASREGTELGTQYF. The DNA for the CDR3 is TGTGCCAGCAGGGAGGGGACGGAGTTAGGGACCCAGTACTTC.

V is TRBV4-1 and J is TRBJ2-5, with D possibly matching TRBD2 (6 bases). Trimming cost V 1 base and J 3 bases, with 9 bases left between them. Germline assignment: CDR1 MGHRA and CDR2 YSYEKL. The CDR3 is made up of 14 amino acids. As DNA, the CDR3 is TGCGCCAGCAGCCAAGCGGGGGTAGAAGAGACCCAGTACTTC. Its protein product is CASSQAGVEETQYF.

This rearrangement joins TRBV12-5 to TRBJ2-7; 8 bases are shared with TRBD1. J lost 3 bases, V lost 6 bases, and 4 bases had no gene match. The CDR3 extends over 13 amino acids. Germline V CDR1 and CDR2: LGHNT, FRNRAP. CDR3 bases: TGTGCTAGTGGCCGCGGACAGGGCTACGAGCAGTACTTC. Its protein product is CASGRGQGYEQYF.

The rearrangement joins TRBV5-1 to TRBJ1-4; 8 bases match TRBD1. Germline assignment: CDR1 SGHRS and CDR2 YFSETQ. The CDR3 extends over 15 amino acids. With V trimmed by 6 bases and J by 7 bases, 11 bases remained unmatched. The CDR3 is CASTRQGTGGEKLFF. The CDR3 DNA reads as TGCGCCAGCACCCGTCAGGGGACAGGCGGTGAAAAACTGTTTTTT. The full variable domain, with the rest looked up from reference TRBV5-1 and TRBJ1-4, is KAGVTQTPRYLIKTRGQQVTLSCSPISGHRSVSWYQQTPGQGLQFLFEYFSETQRNKGNFPGRFSGRQFSNSRSEMNVSTLELGDSALYLCASTRQGTGGEKLFFGSGTQLSVL.

This chain links TRBV3-1 (or the pseudogene TRBV3-2) with TRBJ2-7, with 8 bases fitting TRBD1. The CDR3 has 15 residues. Trimming took 3 bases from V and 3 from J; bases not matched to a gene: 7. Germline-derived CDR1 and CDR2 are LGHDT and YNNKEL (reference sequence). The CDR3 DNA reads TGTGCCAGCAGCCAGCCCGGACAGGGTTTCTACGAGCAGTACTTC. Residues: CASSQPGQGFYEQYF.

The chain employs TRBV6-5 and TRBJ2-7; a possible D gene is TRBD1 (6 bases). V lost 0 bases to trimming and J lost 7 bases, with 13 bases between them. This CDR3 region has 14 residues. Germline CDR1 and CDR2: MNHEY and SVGAGI. The CDR3 DNA is TGTGCCAGCAGTTACTCGAGGGCAGGGGAGGAGCAGTACTTC. Amino acid sequence: CASSYSRAGEEQYF.

The chain joins TRBV7-6 to TRBJ2-1; 9 nucleotides agree with TRBD2. The CDR3 runs 15 residues. Trimming cost V 3 bases and J 8 bases; bases outside gene matches: 8. Germline V lookup: CDR1 SGHVS, CDR2 FNYEAQ. In DNA, the CDR3 is TGTGCCAGCAGCTTTAGCGGGGGCCCGGGGGATGAGCAGTTCTTC. It yields the protein CASSFSGGPGDEQFF. The full variable domain, with the rest looked up from reference TRBV7-6 and TRBJ2-1, is GAGVSQSPRYKVTKRGQDVALRCDPISGHVSLYWYRQALGQGPEFLTYFNYEAQQDKSGLPNDRFSAERPEGSISTLTIQRTEQRDSAMYRCASSFSGGPGDEQFFGPGTRLTVL.

This clone was seen a few times. The chain joins TRBV4-1 to TRBJ2-7; D might be TRBD1 or TRBD2, each matching 6 bases. Trimming took 3 bases from V and 9 from J, leaving 24 bases between them. The CDR3 is made up of 16 amino acids. Germline V gene sequence: CDR1 MGHRA, CDR2 YSYEKL. The CDR3 DNA sequence: TGCGCCAGCAGCCAGGGACTGACGGGTGGGACACTCGGGCAGTACTTC. It yields the protein CASSQGLTGGTLGQYF.

This chain connects TRBV21-1 to TRBJ2-7; TRBD1, as called in the table, went unchecked against the DNA. TRBV21-1 is assigned pseudogene status. The CDR3 covers 12 residues. The DNA for the CDR3 is TGTGCGAAGGGTAGGGGTGGGAACGAGCAGTACTTC. It is translated as CAKGRGGNEQYF.

The V gene is TRBV12-3 or TRBV12-4, the J gene TRBJ2-3, with D hard to call. The CDR3 totals 12 residues. The V end was cut by 8 bases, the J end by 0 bases, with 6 bases between. CDR3 coding DNA: TGTGCCAGCTGTGGGAGCACAGATACGCAGTATTTT. This sequence encodes CASCGSTDTQYF.

The rearrangement links TRBV4-2 to TRBJ2-7; 7 bases match TRBD1. The CDR3 runs 14 residues. CDR1 is LGHNA, CDR2 YNFKEQ, per germline. The trim removed 1 base at V and 2 bases at J, leaving 2 bases unmatched. The CDR3 loop is CASSQGQGTYEQYF. The CDR3 bases are TGTGCCAGCAGCCAAGGACAGGGTACCTACGAGCAGTACTTC.

The CDR3 spells CASSQGDSLRTDTQYF. The CDR3 DNA reads as TGTGCCAGCAGCCAAGGGGACAGTCTTCGCACAGATACGCAGTATTTT. This rearrangement joins TRBV14 to TRBJ2-3; 7 bases agree with TRBD1. Per the germline V gene, CDR1 is SGHDN and CDR2 is FVKESK. This CDR3 is built from 16 residues. The V gene end was trimmed by 1 base and the J gene end by 1 base; junction bases not matched to a gene: 5.

This sequence joins TRBV7-2 and TRBJ1-1; 9 nucleotides align to TRBD1. V lost 5 bases, J lost 5 bases, and 9 bases stayed unmatched. CDR1 is SGHTA, CDR2 FQGNSA, per germline. The CDR3 consists of 15 residues. CDR3 bases: TGTGCCAGCAGCCCACACAGGGGGCGAGGGACTGAAGCTTTCTTT. Encoded protein: CASSPHRGRGTEAFF.

The rearrangement uses TRBV5-1 and TRBJ2-1; D is undetermined. Per germline, CDR1 SGHRS and CDR2 YFSETQ. The CDR3 is made up of 17 amino acids. Between the trimmed V and J ends, which lost 0 bases and 1 base, there was a span of 14 bases. The CDR3 coding sequence is TGCGCCAGCAGCTTGGAGCCAGCTCTAGGGTCCTACAATGAGCAGTTCTTC. Protein product: CASSLEPALGSYNEQFF.

The chain couples TRBV15 to TRBJ2-3, with TRBD2 matching over 8 bases. Trimming cost V 1 base and J 3 bases; bases outside gene matches: 9. The CDR3 is 17 residues long. Germline V gene lookup returns CDR1 LNHNV and CDR2 YYDKDF (reference sequence). The CDR3 DNA sequence: TGTGCCACCAGCAGAGCGGGCAGCGGGGGTAGTACAGATACGCAGTATTTT. Residues: CATSRAGSGGSTDTQYF.

Sample share makes this clone medium-sized. Relative to the germline gene, one junction end is altered; a read error may explain this. This sequence joins TRBV5-4 and TRBJ2-7; D possibly uses TRBD1 or TRBD2 (5 bases each). CDR3 length: 11 residues. The germline V gene encodes CDR1 SGHNT and CDR2 YYREEE (reference sequence). CDR3 region: CASSFDGTPDF. CDR3 bases: TGTGCCAGCAGCTTTGACGGGACCCCAGATTTC.

In DNA, the CDR3 is TGTGCCACCAGCGAAGGACAGGGGTACGAGCAGTACTTC. Its protein product is CATSEGQGYEQYF. This chain links TRBV15 with TRBJ2-7; 9 bases match TRBD1. The germline V gene encodes CDR1 LNHNV and CDR2 YYDKDF (reference sequence). With V trimmed by 5 bases and J by 4 bases, 3 bases remained unmatched. CDR3 length equals 13 residues.

The CDR3 nucleotides are TGCGCCAGCAGCCCCTACAGGGCCGCTGGAAACACCATATATTTT. This translates into CASSPYRAAGNTIYF. The chain joins TRBV4-1 to TRBJ1-3; D is possibly TRBD1 (6 bases). CDR1 and CDR2 from the germline V gene are MGHRA and YSYEKL. V gave up 4 bases and J gave up 2 bases, with 12 bases separating them. The CDR3 contains 15 residues.

The rearrangement uses TRBV19 and TRBJ2-3, with D perhaps matching TRBD2 (7 bases). V was clipped by 5 bases and J by 3 bases, with 18 bases between them. The CDR3 is 16 amino acids. Germline V lookup: CDR1 LNHDA, CDR2 SQIVND (reference sequence). The CDR3 sequence: CASSPPGARGTDTQYF. The CDR3 nucleotides are TGTGCCAGTAGTCCGCCGGGGGCGCGGGGGACAGATACGCAGTATTTT.

This chain connects TRBV25-1 to TRBJ2-7, with a tentative D call TRBD1 (6 bases). Trimming took 4 bases from V and 0 from J, leaving 19 bases between them. The CDR3 totals 17 residues. Germline V gene sequence: CDR1 MGHDK, CDR2 SYGVNS. CDR3 DNA sequence: TGTGCCAGCAGTGGGATAAAGGGGGACGGGCACTCCTACGAGCAGTACTTC. This sequence encodes CASSGIKGDGHSYEQYF.

The chain has TRBV2 and TRBJ1-2; 7 nucleotides align to TRBD1. The length of the CDR3 is 14 residues. With 4 bases clipped from V and 3 bases from J, the junction kept 5 bases outside the gene matches. The germline V gene has CDR1 SNHLY and CDR2 FYNNEI. CDR3: CASSGQGVYYGYTF. DNA for the CDR3: TGTGCCAGCAGTGGACAGGGAGTGTACTATGGCTACACCTTC.